This T cell receptor beta chain was captured in a study of shared clonotypes between healthy human individuals. Study-wide points: The represented genetic and exposure-history diversity was limited by the small number of donors.

This clone has only one observation. The antigen remains undetermined. Assay: immunoSEQ multiplex PCR; the TCRdb copy retains only in-frame clones and omits some. The sample holds 180,000 or so clones; roughly 93% are singletons and the top ten take 0.067%. This receptor was obtained from a woman aged 30 to 39 in good health. The specimen was naive CD4+ T cells sorted from blood. Subset meaning: CD45RA+ positively selected.

The CDR3, as DNA: TGTGCCAGCAGCTTGGCTGCGGGAGGGACCTACGAGCAGTACTTC. It is translated as CASSLAAGGTYEQYF. The genes are TRBV5-5 and TRBJ2-7; 9 bases map to TRBD2. CDR1 SGHKS and CDR2 YYEKEE come from the germline V gene (reference sequence). This CDR3 has 15 residues. V lost 0 bases to trimming and J lost 2 bases; unmatched junction nucleotides: 3. The full variable domain, completed using reference TRBV5-5 and TRBJ2-7, is DAGVTQSPTHLIKTRGQQVTLRCSPISGHKSVSWYQQVLGQGPQFIFQYYEKEERGRGNFPDRFSARQFPNYSSELNVNALLLGDSALYLCASSLAAGGTYEQYFGPGTRLTVT.